The next 5 T cell receptor beta chains were all read from a single sample in a study of blood T cell repertoires in COVID-19. Repertoires were generated with immunoSEQ multiplex PCR, while TCRdb's copy carries only in-frame clones and drops some. The sample shows 250,000 or so clones, approximately 88% of them seen only once. What was sequenced was peripheral blood. The receptors stem from a woman aged 30 to 39 with acute or convalescent COVID-19.

This clone was found once. The rearrangement joins TRBV6-5 to TRBJ2-7; 8 positions agree with TRBD1. The germline CDR1 and CDR2 sequences are MNHEY and SVGAGI. CDR3 size: 16 residues. The J segment lost 5 bases and the V segment lost 2 bases, leaving 11 bases of the junction unmatched. In DNA form, the CDR3 reads TGTGCCAGCAGTTACGTTGGGACAGGCGCAGTCCACGAGCAGTACTTC. Its translation is CASSYVGTGAVHEQYF.

The chain carries TRBV30 and TRBJ1-2; 7 bases are shared with TRBD1. Germline-derived CDR1 and CDR2 are GTSNPN and SVGIG (reference sequence). The V and J ends lost 3 bases and 7 bases, in that order; junction bases with no gene match: 8. CDR3 size: 13 residues. The CDR3 DNA is TGTGCCTGGAGAGATGACAGGGACCTTGGCTACACCTTC. The encoded protein is CAWRDDRDLGYTF.

A single count supports this clone. The chain links TRBV27 to TRBJ1-4; 7 positions agree with TRBD1. V lost 5 bases to trimming and J lost 4 bases; unmatched junction nucleotides: 4. This CDR3 is 14 amino acids long. CDR1 is MNHEY and CDR2 is SMNVEV in the germline V gene (reference sequence). CDR3 sequence reads: CASSRQGFNEKLFF. The CDR3 DNA is TGTGCCAGCAGTCGACAGGGATTTAATGAAAAACTGTTTTTT. Together with reference TRBV27 and TRBJ1-4, the CDR3 gives the full variable domain: EAQVTQNPRYLITVTGKKLTVTCSQNMNHEYMSWYRQDPGLGLRQIYYSMNVEVTDKGDVPEGYKVSRKEKRNFPLILESPSPNQTSLYFCASSRQGFNEKLFFGSGTQLSVL.

J is TRBJ2-3 and V is TRBV5-5; TRBD1 might be the D (6 bases). The CDR3 covers 15 residues. Germline V CDR1 and CDR2: SGHKS, YYEKEE (reference sequence). V was trimmed by 2 bases and J by 1 base, leaving 11 bases between them. The CDR3 reads CASSFRTARTDTQYF. The CDR3, as DNA: TGTGCCAGCAGCTTCAGGACAGCCCGCACAGATACGCAGTATTTT. Together with reference TRBV5-5 and TRBJ2-3, the CDR3 gives the full variable domain: DAGVTQSPTHLIKTRGQQVTLRCSPISGHKSVSWYQQVLGQGPQFIFQYYEKEERGRGNFPDRFSARQFPNYSSELNVNALLLGDSALYLCASSFRTARTDTQYFGPGTRLTVL.

The V and J genes are TRBV27 and TRBJ2-1; 13 bases fit TRBD2. Germline loops: CDR1 MNHEY, CDR2 SMNVEV (reference sequence). The CDR3 extends over 17 amino acids. The J segment lost 6 bases and the V segment lost 8 bases, leaving 13 bases of the junction unmatched. The CDR3 reads CASFPGLAGAASNEQFF. In nucleotides, the CDR3 is TGTGCCAGCTTCCCCGGACTAGCGGGAGCCGCGTCCAATGAGCAGTTCTTC.